The next 30 T cell receptor beta chains were all read from a single sample in a study of OX40 agonist ivuxolimab in advanced cancers. Clones were read by immunoSEQ multiplex PCR, and TCRdb kept only the in-frame ones, dropping some. The table lists about 110,000 clones, 90% of them singletons. Sequencing was performed on CD4+ or CD8+ T cells sorted from blood, taken in a trial of the OX40 agonist ivuxolimab. Source of these receptors: an adult with an advanced solid tumor such as melanoma, head and neck, liver or kidney cancer.

V is TRBV21-1 and J is TRBJ1-3; the tabulated D call, TRBD1, remains unverified against the DNA. TRBV21-1 is classified as a pseudogene. CDR3 length: 15 amino acids. CDR3 loop: CASTPDREGGNTIYF. CDR3 coding DNA: TGTGCCAGCACACCGGACAGGGAGGGTGGAAACACCATATATTTT.

This chain links TRBV6-9 with TRBJ1-3; D unclear. The CDR3 runs 11 residues. Germline CDR1 MNHGY, CDR2 SVAAGI. The ends were cut back, 5 bases at V and 2 bases at J, with 1 base in the middle. CDR3 coding DNA: TGTGCCAGCAGTACTGGAAACACCATATATTTT. Its protein is CASSTGNTIYF.

The chain joins TRBV18 to TRBJ1-2, with a weak D call TRBD1 (6 bases). The ends were cut back, 3 bases at V and 1 base at J, with 15 bases in the middle. In germline, CDR1 is KGHSH, CDR2 LQKENI. The length of the CDR3 is 16 residues. This chain's CDR3 is CASSPNRTAYNYGYTF. The CDR3 DNA sequence: TGTGCCAGCTCACCGAACAGGACAGCCTATAACTATGGCTACACCTTC.

The chain employs TRBV27 and TRBJ2-1; D possibly matches TRBD1 or TRBD2 (5 bases each). Trimming took 6 bases from V and 14 from J, leaving 20 bases between them. Germline CDR1 is MNHEY and CDR2 is SMNVEV (reference sequence). The CDR3 is 13 residues long. This CDR3 reads CASRPEGAQGKFF. CDR3 in DNA: TGTGCCAGCAGGCCCGAGGGCGCCCAGGGAAAGTTCTTC.

The chain joins TRBV19 to TRBJ2-1; tentatively, D is TRBD1 (6 bases). Looked up from germline, CDR1 is LNHDA and CDR2 is SQIVND (reference sequence). V shed 6 bases and J shed 4 bases, with 22 bases lying between them. CDR3 size: 17 residues. The CDR3 here is CASSTIQGWRTYNEQFF. DNA for the CDR3: TGTGCCAGTAGCACGATTCAGGGGTGGCGGACGTACAATGAGCAGTTCTTC.

V is TRBV7-8 and J is TRBJ2-2, with a tentative D call TRBD1 (6 bases). This CDR3 region has 15 residues. Trimming shortened V by 5 bases and J by 5 bases, and 15 bases separated the two germline ends. The germline V gene has CDR1 SGHVS and CDR2 FQNEAQ. This CDR3 reads CASSQGTLGTGELFF. In nucleotides, the CDR3 is TGTGCCAGCAGCCAGGGGACCCTGGGGACCGGGGAGCTGTTTTTT.

The rearrangement joins TRBV7-2 to TRBJ2-7; TRBD2 might be the D (6 bases). Per the germline V gene, CDR1 is SGHTA and CDR2 is FQGNSA. This CDR3 spans 14 amino acids. V was clipped by 5 bases and J by 0 bases, with 11 bases between them. This CDR3 reads CASSPLASSYEQYF. CDR3 coding DNA: TGTGCCAGCAGCCCTCTAGCGAGCTCCTACGAGCAGTACTTC.

The CDR3 nucleotides are TGTGCCAGCAGCCCCCGGGACAGTCGGGGCGCTTTCTTT. Translation: CASSPRDSRGAFF. The V and J genes are TRBV7-2 and TRBJ1-1; 7 nucleotides align to TRBD1. The V segment lost 5 bases and the J segment 11 bases; nucleotides outside the gene matches: 11. Germline V gene lookup returns CDR1 SGHTA and CDR2 FQGNSA. The CDR3 loop spans 13 amino acids. The whole variable domain, remainder taken from reference TRBV7-2 and TRBJ1-1, is GAGVSQSPSNKVTEKGKDVELRCDPISGHTALYWYRQSLGQGLEFLIYFQGNSAPDKSGLPSDRFSAERTGGSVSTLTIQRTQQEDSAVYLCASSPRDSRGAFFGQGTRLTVV.

The chain recombines TRBV9 with TRBJ2-1; TRBD2 aligns across 8 bases. CDR3 size: 15 residues. CDR1 and CDR2 (germline): SGDLS, YYNGEE. V lost 0 bases, J lost 6 bases, and 5 bases stayed unmatched. The chain's CDR3 is CASSVGSGGSNEQFF. The CDR3 DNA reads as TGTGCCAGCAGCGTAGGAAGCGGGGGTTCCAATGAGCAGTTCTTC.

The V gene is TRBV6-6, the J gene TRBJ2-5; D gene unclear. From germline, CDR1 is MNHNY and CDR2 SVGAGI (reference sequence). The CDR3 covers 12 residues. V was cut by 5 bases and J by 5 bases, with 9 bases left in between. CDR3 protein: CASSATGETQYF. The CDR3 nucleotides are TGTGCCAGCAGTGCCACTGGGGAGACCCAGTACTTC.

The chain recombines TRBV7-2 with TRBJ2-2, with 8 bases fitting TRBD2. The CDR3 runs to 15 residues. The trim removed 2 bases at V and 6 bases at J, leaving 5 bases unmatched. From germline, CDR1 is SGHTA and CDR2 FQGNSA. The CDR3 DNA reads TGTGCCAGCAGCTTATTGCGGGGGGATTCCGGGGAGCTGTTTTTT. Protein sequence: CASSLLRGDSGELFF. The full variable domain, rest sourced from reference TRBV7-2 and TRBJ2-2, is GAGVSQSPSNKVTEKGKDVELRCDPISGHTALYWYRQSLGQGLEFLIYFQGNSAPDKSGLPSDRFSAERTGGSVSTLTIQRTQQEDSAVYLCASSLLRGDSGELFFGEGSRLTVL.

The chain recombines TRBV2 with TRBJ1-2; D is unresolved. The CDR3 sequence is 11 residues long. The germline gives CDR1 SNHLY, CDR2 FYNNEI. The V gene lost 6 bases and the J gene lost 4 bases, with 6 bases spanning the gap. CDR3 protein: CASRETYGYTF. CDR3 DNA: TGTGCCAGCAGGGAGACCTATGGCTACACCTTC.

The chain couples TRBV10-1 to TRBJ2-3; 14 bases are a match to TRBD2. The CDR3 runs 16 residues. With 5 bases clipped from V and 5 bases from J, the junction kept 6 bases outside the gene matches. The germline gives CDR1 WNHNN, CDR2 SYGVQD (reference sequence). CDR3 coding DNA: TGCGCCAGCAGTCGACTAGCGGGGGGGCCTGGAGATACGCAGTATTTT. As protein: CASSRLAGGPGDTQYF.

CDR3 in amino acids: CASSSPTGGYYGYTF. CDR3 DNA: TGTGCCAGCAGCTCTCCGACAGGGGGCTACTATGGCTACACCTTC. The chain is built from TRBV7-2 and TRBJ1-2; TRBD1 aligns across 10 bases. The CDR3 loop spans 15 amino acids. V trimming: 4 bases; J trimming: 3 bases; junction bases outside the gene matches: 5. Germline lookup yields CDR1 SGHTA and CDR2 FQGNSA.

CDR3 nucleotides: TGTGCCAGCAGCTTAGTGGGGGTTGAGATCTCTGGAAACACCATATATTTT. Translated: CASSLVGVEISGNTIYF. The rearrangement uses TRBV7-2 and TRBJ1-3, with D maybe TRBD1 (5 bases). Germline loops: CDR1 SGHTA, CDR2 FQGNSA. Trimming took 1 base from V and 0 from J, leaving 13 bases between them. This CDR3 has 17 amino acids.

The chain uses TRBV30 and TRBJ1-3; no definite D call. The CDR3 runs to 13 residues. The ends were cut back, 1 base at V and 1 base at J, with 5 bases in the middle. Germline V gene sequence: CDR1 GTSNPN, CDR2 SVGIG (reference sequence). The CDR3 coding sequence is TGTGCCTGGAGTGGAACGTCTGGAAACACCATATATTTT. Protein sequence: CAWSGTSGNTIYF.

The CDR3 loop reads CASSDPPGLAGNEAGELFF. In DNA form, the CDR3 reads TGCGCCAGCAGTGATCCCCCGGGACTAGCGGGGAATGAGGCCGGGGAGCTGTTTTTT. The chain is built from TRBV10-1 and TRBJ2-2, with TRBD2 matching 13 bases. CDR3 length: 19 amino acids. Per the germline V gene, CDR1 is WNHNN and CDR2 is SYGVQD (reference sequence). Trimming cost V 3 bases and J 6 bases; bases outside gene matches: 13.

This clone has just one count. The chain combines TRBV7-2 with TRBJ1-1, with D possibly matching TRBD1 (6 bases). CDR1 is SGHTA, CDR2 FQGNSA, per germline. The germline V and J ends were trimmed by 1 base and 1 base, with 7 bases remaining between them. There are 14 residues in the CDR3. CDR3 sequence (DNA): TGTGCCAGCAGCTTAGTGGGACAGAACACTGAAGCTTTCTTT. Protein product: CASSLVGQNTEAFF.

CDR3 DNA sequence: TGCGCCAGCAGCATATTAAGCAGGGAAGGTGCCGGGGAGCTGTTTTTT. Protein sequence: CASSILSREGAGELFF. The chain joins TRBV5-1 to TRBJ2-2; possibly TRBD1 for D (5 bases). V shed 4 bases and J shed 6 bases, with 19 bases lying between them. The CDR3 is 16 residues long. Germline loops: CDR1 SGHRS, CDR2 YFSETQ.

The rearrangement links TRBV28 to TRBJ1-5; no definite D call. Germline V gene sequence: CDR1 MDHEN, CDR2 SYDVKM. Trimming stripped 6 bases from V and 4 bases from J, with 10 bases between. CDR3 length equals 13 residues. The CDR3 region is CASRGIVNQPQHF. CDR3 nucleotides: TGTGCCAGCAGGGGCATAGTGAATCAGCCCCAGCATTTT.

The chain has TRBV7-2 and TRBJ1-2; 7 nucleotides match TRBD1. Germline V gene lookup returns CDR1 SGHTA and CDR2 FQGNSA. There are 12 residues in the CDR3. The J segment lost 7 bases and the V segment lost 5 bases, leaving 4 bases of the junction unmatched. The CDR3 sequence is CASSVNRGGYTF. The DNA of the CDR3 is TGTGCCAGCAGCGTAAACAGGGGTGGCTACACCTTC.

The rearrangement links TRBV11-3 to TRBJ2-2; a weak D match, TRBD2 (5 bases). Germline V lookup: CDR1 SGHNT, CDR2 YENEEA. V lost 5 bases, J lost 8 bases, and 12 bases lay in between. The CDR3 length is 13 residues. The chain's CDR3 is CASSPPRGGELFF. The CDR3 bases are TGTGCCAGCAGCCCCCCCCGGGGAGGGGAGCTGTTTTTT.

This rearrangement joins TRBV4-1 to TRBJ2-3; TRBD1 agrees at 8 bases. Germline trimming cut 6 bases from V and 1 base from J; bases unmatched to any gene: 6. This CDR3 region has 15 residues. The germline V gene encodes CDR1 MGHRA and CDR2 YSYEKL. The CDR3 DNA is TGCGCCAGCAGGCGAAAGACAGGGGGCACAGATACGCAGTATTTT. Its translation is CASRRKTGGTDTQYF.

On this clone: In the same sample, other DNA sequences code for this CDR3. The rearrangement joins TRBV9 to TRBJ2-2, with 10 nucleotides matching TRBD1. Trimming cost V 0 bases and J 5 bases; bases outside gene matches: 1. This CDR3 has 15 amino acids. CDR1 is SGDLS and CDR2 is YYNGEE in the germline V gene. CDR3 in amino acids: CASSVGQGATGELFF. The DNA of the CDR3 is TGTGCCAGCAGCGTAGGACAGGGGGCTACCGGGGAGCTGTTTTTT.

This clone was seen a single time. The rearrangement links TRBV6-6 to TRBJ2-7; TRBD1 matches 8 bases. The V segment lost 7 bases and the J segment 6 bases; nucleotides outside the gene matches: 11. CDR1 and CDR2 from the germline V gene are MNHNY and SVGAGI (reference sequence). This CDR3 is built from 14 residues. The CDR3 DNA follows: TGTGCCAGCAAACTCAGGGGGCGCAGCGGCGAGCAGTACTTC. Translated: CASKLRGRSGEQYF.

The chain couples TRBV5-6 to TRBJ2-3, with TRBD2 as a possible D gene (6 bases). From germline, CDR1 is SGHDT and CDR2 YYEEEE. V gave up 6 bases and J gave up 2 bases, with 16 bases separating them. The CDR3 is 15 residues long. CDR3 sequence: CASTFGGTSTDTQYF. As DNA, the CDR3 is TGTGCCAGCACCTTCGGGGGTACCTCCACAGATACGCAGTATTTT. The variable domain in full, with the rest retrieved from reference TRBV5-6 and TRBJ2-3, is DAGVTQSPTHLIKTRGQQVTLRCSPKSGHDTVSWYQQALGQGPQFIFQYYEEEERQRGNFPDRFSGHQFPNYSSELNVNALLLGDSALYLCASTFGGTSTDTQYFGPGTRLTVL.

The J gene is TRBJ2-6, the V gene TRBV5-8; D is undetermined. Germline V CDR1 and CDR2: SGHTS, YDEGEE. V was shortened by 0 bases and J by 2 bases, with 6 bases between the two germline ends. This CDR3 comprises 15 residues. The CDR3 DNA reads as TGTGCCAGCAGCTTGGGTTTTCCTGGGGCCAACGTCCTGACTTTC. Translating gives CASSLGFPGANVLTF.

The gene calls are TRBV6-1 and TRBJ2-5; 8 bases align to TRBD2. V was clipped by 3 bases and J by 1 base; unmatched bases: 1. Germline V CDR1 and CDR2: MNHNS, SASEGT. The CDR3 sequence is 14 residues long. The CDR3 nucleotides are TGTGCCAGCAGTGAGGGGACTAGCCAAGAGACCCAGTACTTC. Translating gives CASSEGTSQETQYF.

The chain joins TRBV5-1 to TRBJ2-1; D is perhaps TRBD2 (5 bases). The CDR3 sequence is 16 residues long. The germline V and J ends were trimmed by 4 bases and 0 bases, with 14 bases remaining between them. The germline CDR1 and CDR2 sequences are SGHRS and YFSETQ. The CDR3 sequence: CASSTAGSSSYNEQFF. The DNA for the CDR3 is TGCGCCAGCAGCACCGCGGGCTCCTCCTCCTACAATGAGCAGTTCTTC.

This chain connects TRBV11-2 to TRBJ2-5; no definite D call. This CDR3 is built from 14 residues. Trimming removed 0 bases at V and 4 bases at J, with 9 bases between. Per the germline V gene, CDR1 is SGHAT and CDR2 is FQNNGV. Here the CDR3 DNA reads TGTGCCAGCAGCTTAGATGGTGGGTTAGAGACCCAGTACTTC. Encoded protein: CASSLDGGLETQYF.